This TCR beta chain was recorded in a study of CD8+ T cells in alopecia areata. Whole-study findings and limits: Affected lesional scalp, above all in alopecia totalis/universalis, was more clonal than normal scalp. Sequencing of scalp samples also includes resident alphabeta T cells from normal skin.

Worth noting for this clone: Its antigen remains unknown.

Isolation of CD4+ and CD8+ T cells from PBMCs was achieved by sorting. Following extraction, RNA underwent reverse transcription to cDNA, which served as the sequencing template. This table comes from immunoSEQ multiplex PCR, and its TCRdb copy is limited to in-frame clones, with some not included. The data contain around 100,000 clones, roughly 50% of them seen just once; the ten biggest clones take up more than 8%. CDR3 length: 12 amino acids. Germline CDR1 and CDR2: SQVTM and ANQGSEA. The V end lost 5 bases, the J end lost 2 bases, and 9 bases lay between the germline ends. The TCR comes from a human donor in good health. The V gene is TRBV29-1, the J gene TRBJ2-5; no reliable D call. Sequenced material: CD4+ T cells sorted from blood. The CDR3 bases are TGCAGCGTTTCGTTACAACAAGAGACCCAGTACTTC. This codes for CSVSLQQETQYF.